This TCR beta chain was retrieved from a study of blood T cell repertoires in COVID-19. Method: immunoSEQ multiplex PCR; TCRdb's copy keeps in-frame clones and lacks some. The sample has 150,000 to 200,000 clones; 74% are singletons. V shed 1 base, J shed 8 bases, and the junction held 6 bases outside the gene matches. Germline loops: CDR1 SGHRS, CDR2 YFSETQ. CDR3 size: 15 residues. Source material: peripheral blood. The V gene is TRBV5-1, the J gene TRBJ2-1, with TRBD2 matching 10 bases. This TCR derives from an elderly woman with acute or convalescent COVID-19. The CDR3 sequence: CASSLSGRAWHEQFF. The CDR3 DNA sequence: TGCGCCAGCAGCTTGAGCGGGAGGGCCTGGCATGAGCAGTTCTTC.